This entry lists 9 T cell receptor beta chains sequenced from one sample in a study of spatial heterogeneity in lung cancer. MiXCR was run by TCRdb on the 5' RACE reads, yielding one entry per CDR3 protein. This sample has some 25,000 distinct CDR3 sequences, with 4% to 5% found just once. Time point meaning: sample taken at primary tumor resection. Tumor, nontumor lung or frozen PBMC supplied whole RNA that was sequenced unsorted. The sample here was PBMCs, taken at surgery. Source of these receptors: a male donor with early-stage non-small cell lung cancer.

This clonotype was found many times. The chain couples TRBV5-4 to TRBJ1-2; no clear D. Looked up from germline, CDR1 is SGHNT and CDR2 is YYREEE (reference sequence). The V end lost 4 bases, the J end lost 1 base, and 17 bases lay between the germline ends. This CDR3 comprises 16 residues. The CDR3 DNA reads TGTGCCAGCAGCCCAGCTCGGGCAGACGTTAACTATGGCTACACCTTC. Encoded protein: CASSPARADVNYGYTF.

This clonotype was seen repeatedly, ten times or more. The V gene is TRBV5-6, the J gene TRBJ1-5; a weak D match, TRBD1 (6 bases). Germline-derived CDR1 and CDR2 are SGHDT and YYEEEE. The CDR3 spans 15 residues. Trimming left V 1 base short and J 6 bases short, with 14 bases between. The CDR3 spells CASSLRGASSQPQHF. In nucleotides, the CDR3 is TGTGCCAGCAGCTTGCGGGGGGCTTCCAGTCAGCCCCAGCATTTT.

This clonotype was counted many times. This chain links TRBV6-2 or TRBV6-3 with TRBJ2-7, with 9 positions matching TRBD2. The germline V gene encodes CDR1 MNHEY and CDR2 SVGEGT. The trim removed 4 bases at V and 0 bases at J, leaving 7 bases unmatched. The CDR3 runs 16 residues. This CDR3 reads CASSSLLAGSSYEQYF. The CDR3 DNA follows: TGTGCCAGCAGTTCCCTTCTAGCGGGGAGCTCCTACGAGCAGTACTTC.

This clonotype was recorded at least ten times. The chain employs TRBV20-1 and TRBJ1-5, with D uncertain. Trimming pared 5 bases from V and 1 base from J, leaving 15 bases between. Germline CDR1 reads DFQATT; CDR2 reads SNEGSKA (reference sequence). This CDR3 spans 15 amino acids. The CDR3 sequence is CSASPPIESNQPQHF. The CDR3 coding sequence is TGCAGTGCTTCTCCCCCTATAGAAAGCAATCAGCCCCAGCATTTT.

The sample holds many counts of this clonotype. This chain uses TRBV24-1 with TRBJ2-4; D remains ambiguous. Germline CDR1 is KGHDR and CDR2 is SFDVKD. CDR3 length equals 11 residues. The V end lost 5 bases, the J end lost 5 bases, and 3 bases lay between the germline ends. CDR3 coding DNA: TGTGCCACCAGTGCTGAAAACATTCAGTACTTC. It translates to CATSAENIQYF.

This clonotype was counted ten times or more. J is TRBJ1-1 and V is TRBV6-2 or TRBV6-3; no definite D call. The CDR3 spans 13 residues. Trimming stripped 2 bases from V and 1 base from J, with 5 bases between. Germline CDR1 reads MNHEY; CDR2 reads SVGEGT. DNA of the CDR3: TGTGCCAGCAGTTACGCGGAGAACACTGAAGCTTTCTTT. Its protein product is CASSYAENTEAFF.

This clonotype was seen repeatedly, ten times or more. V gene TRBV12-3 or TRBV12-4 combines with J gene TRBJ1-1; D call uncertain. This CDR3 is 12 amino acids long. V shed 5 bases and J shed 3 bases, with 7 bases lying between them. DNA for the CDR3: TGTGCCAGCAGTCCAGACCACACTGAAGCTTTCTTT. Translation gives CASSPDHTEAFF.

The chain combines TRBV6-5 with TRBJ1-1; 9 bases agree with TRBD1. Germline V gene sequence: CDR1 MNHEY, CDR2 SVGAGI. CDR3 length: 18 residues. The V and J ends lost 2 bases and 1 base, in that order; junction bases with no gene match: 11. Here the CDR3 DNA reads TGTGCCAGCAGTTACCGTCTCCCGGGACAGGGTAAGAACACTGAAGCTTTCTTT. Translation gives CASSYRLPGQGKNTEAFF.

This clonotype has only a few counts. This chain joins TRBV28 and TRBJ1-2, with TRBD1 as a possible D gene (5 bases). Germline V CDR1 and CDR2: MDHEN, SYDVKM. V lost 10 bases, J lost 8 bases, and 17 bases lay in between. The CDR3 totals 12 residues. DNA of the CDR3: TGTGCCACGGGGGAGGGGCTGGGCGGCTACACCTTC. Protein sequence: CATGEGLGGYTF.